The 30 T cell receptor beta chains listed next were all sequenced from one sample in a study of neurological immune-mediated disorders. MiXCR, applied by TCRdb to the 5' RACE reads, yields one record per CDR3 protein. Of fewer than 85,000 distinct CDR3 sequences in the sample, 3.5% to 5.5% are singletons; the top ten hold around 6%. Time point denoted: longitudinal time-point 3. The material sequenced was PBMCs. These TCRs come from an older woman with multiple sclerosis.

This clonotype came up many times. The chain links TRBV20-1 to TRBJ2-3; 8 bases map to TRBD2. With V trimmed by 6 bases and J by 6 bases, 14 bases remained unmatched. Germline V gene data show CDR1 as DFQATT and CDR2 as SNEGSKA (reference sequence). This CDR3 has 15 residues. CDR3 in amino acids: CSATPRGTSLDTQYF. The CDR3 region has the DNA TGCAGTGCAACCCCCCGGGGGACTAGTTTGGATACGCAGTATTTT.

At least ten counts were recorded for this clonotype. The gene calls are TRBV3-1 and TRBJ2-5; TRBD2 is a possible D gene (6 bases). Trimming stripped 6 bases from V and 5 bases from J, with 13 bases between. The CDR3 consists of 13 residues. In germline, CDR1 is LGHDT, CDR2 YNNKEL (reference sequence). The CDR3 loop is CASREAGGETQYF. The CDR3 bases are TGTGCCAGCAGGGAGGCCGGAGGGGAGACCCAGTACTTC.

This clonotype was recorded many times. The V gene is TRBV27, the J gene TRBJ1-2, with a possible D match to TRBD1 (5 bases). The germline V and J ends were trimmed by 5 bases and 1 base, with 11 bases remaining between them. Per germline, CDR1 MNHEY and CDR2 SMNVEV (reference sequence). The CDR3 is made up of 14 amino acids. CDR3: CASSPPGGNYGYTF. The DNA for the CDR3 is TGTGCCAGCAGTCCCCCGGGGGGTAACTATGGCTACACCTTC.

The table lists this clonotype with many counts. The rearrangement joins TRBV20-1 to TRBJ1-5, with a tentative D call TRBD1 (5 bases). V lost 6 bases and J 6 bases, leaving 15 bases between the germline ends. The CDR3 is 13 residues long. In germline, CDR1 is DFQATT, CDR2 SNEGSKA (reference sequence). This CDR3 is CSAGGGRSQPQHF. In nucleotides, the CDR3 is TGCAGTGCCGGGGGGGGGAGGAGTCAGCCCCAGCATTTT.

This clonotype was found many times. The V and J genes are TRBV7-9 and TRBJ2-3; tentatively, D is TRBD2 (6 bases). Germline assignment: CDR1 SEHNR and CDR2 FQNEAQ (reference sequence). The V and J ends lost 3 bases and 3 bases respectively, with 22 bases between them. This CDR3 comprises 18 residues. CDR3 sequence (DNA): TGTGCCAGCAGCTTCATATTTCCGGGGCTAGCGTTGACAGATACGCAGTATTTT. Translated: CASSFIFPGLALTDTQYF.

This sequence joins TRBV19 and TRBJ1-1; the D is unclear. Per the germline V gene, CDR1 is LNHDA and CDR2 is SQIVND (reference sequence). Deletions cut 6 bases from V and 3 bases from J, with 11 bases between. The CDR3 is 13 amino acids. Written as DNA, the CDR3 is TGTGCCAGTAGCCCCTACGTGGACACTGAAGCTTTCTTT. Protein sequence: CASSPYVDTEAFF. The entire variable domain, with the rest obtained from reference TRBV19 and TRBJ1-1, is as follows: DGGITQSPKYLFRKEGQNVTLSCEQNLNHDAMYWYRQDPGQGLRLIYYSQIVNDFQKGDIAEGYSVSREKKESFPLTVTSAQKNPTAFYLCASSPYVDTEAFFGQGTRLTVV.

There are many counts of this clonotype. V and J are TRBV5-1 and TRBJ1-1; 10 nucleotides line up with TRBD1. V lost 0 bases to trimming and J lost 7 bases; unmatched junction nucleotides: 9. The CDR3 length is 16 residues. The V gene's germline CDR1 is SGHRS and CDR2 YFSETQ. The CDR3 is CASSLEPLGTGVEAFF. CDR3 coding DNA: TGCGCCAGCAGCTTGGAGCCCCTAGGGACAGGGGTTGAAGCTTTCTTT.

Ten or more counts support this clonotype. The chain recombines TRBV7-8 with TRBJ2-1; 8 nucleotides align to TRBD1. This CDR3 comprises 15 residues. Germline V gives CDR1 SGHVS, CDR2 FQNEAQ. V was clipped by 2 bases and J by 10 bases; unmatched bases: 10. CDR3 nucleotide sequence: TGTGCCAGCAGCTTATTCACAGGGGGTGCGGGCGAGCAGTTCTTC. Encoded protein: CASSLFTGGAGEQFF.

This clonotype was seen ten or more times. The J gene is TRBJ2-1, the V gene TRBV7-8; the D gene is possibly TRBD1 (6 bases). The V gene lost 1 base and the J gene lost 4 bases, with 17 bases spanning the gap. This CDR3 has 17 residues. Germline assignment: CDR1 SGHVS and CDR2 FQNEAQ. CDR3 sequence reads: CASSLGGPRTPYNEQFF. The CDR3 DNA is TGTGCCAGCAGCTTAGGGGGGCCGAGGACACCTTACAATGAGCAGTTCTTC.

In its sample, this clonotype was seen many times. V gene TRBV4-2 combines with J gene TRBJ1-5; D gene uncertain. The V gene lost 3 bases and the J gene lost 13 bases, with 16 bases spanning the gap. This CDR3 comprises 13 residues. In germline, CDR1 is LGHNA, CDR2 YNFKEQ. The CDR3 spells CASSQNEEGVQHF. As DNA, the CDR3 is TGTGCCAGCAGCCAGAATGAAGAGGGTGTTCAGCATTTT.

The sample holds many counts of this clonotype. The chain joins TRBV5-1 to TRBJ2-3; 9 bases align to TRBD1. The CDR3 is 15 residues long. After removal of 4 bases from V and 4 bases from J, the junction contained 7 bases not matched to a gene. Germline V gives CDR1 SGHRS, CDR2 YFSETQ. Written as DNA, the CDR3 is TGCGCCAGCAGCCCGTCCCGGGACAGGGCAGATACGCAGTATTTT. Encoded protein: CASSPSRDRADTQYF.

This clonotype was counted at least ten times. The V and J genes are TRBV29-1 and TRBJ2-2; 8 nucleotides line up with TRBD1. V lost 7 bases, J lost 3 bases, and 4 bases stayed unmatched. The CDR3 is 13 amino acids. Germline V gene lookup returns CDR1 SQVTM and CDR2 ANQGSEA. The DNA for the CDR3 is TGCAGCGGGAAGACAGGGGACACCGGGGAGCTGTTTTTT. Its translation is CSGKTGDTGELFF.

This clonotype was seen many times. V gene TRBV24-1 combines with J gene TRBJ2-2; 8 nucleotides agree with TRBD2. CDR3 length equals 15 residues. Germline V gives CDR1 KGHDR, CDR2 SFDVKD. Trimming took 2 bases from V and 6 from J; bases not matched to a gene: 4. The CDR3 is CATSDSGLAPGELFF. The CDR3 region has the DNA TGTGCCACCAGTGATTCCGGACTAGCTCCCGGGGAGCTGTTTTTT.

This clonotype was counted at least ten times. V is TRBV5-1 and J is TRBJ1-2; TRBD1 matches 7 bases. After removal of 6 bases from V and 0 bases from J, the junction contained 11 bases not matched to a gene. The CDR3 sequence is 16 residues long. Germline V gives CDR1 SGHRS, CDR2 YFSETQ. CDR3 residues: CASTPGQTKPNYGYTF. The DNA for the CDR3 is TGCGCCAGCACGCCGGGACAGACGAAACCTAACTATGGCTACACCTTC.

This clonotype has a count of ten or more. The genes are TRBV3-1 and TRBJ1-2; D remains unclear. The CDR3 has 14 residues. The V end lost 4 bases, the J end lost 7 bases, and 16 bases lay between the germline ends. Germline CDR1 LGHDT, CDR2 YNNKEL (reference sequence). The CDR3 loop is CASSRKEGFGGYTF. The CDR3 bases are TGTGCCAGCAGCCGCAAGGAAGGGTTCGGTGGCTACACCTTC.

This clonotype was seen many times. This chain connects TRBV20-1 to TRBJ2-7; unclear D gene. Trimming shortened V by 6 bases and J by 9 bases, and 12 bases separated the two germline ends. The CDR3 consists of 10 residues. CDR1 DFQATT and CDR2 SNEGSKA come from the germline V gene (reference sequence). The CDR3 DNA is TGCAGTGCCGGTGTGGGCGGGCAGTACTTC. This translates into CSAGVGGQYF.

In this sample, this clonotype turned up many times. The chain is built from TRBV7-8 and TRBJ1-2; D gene uncertain. Trimming shortened V by 0 bases and J by 5 bases, and 13 bases separated the two germline ends. CDR1 SGHVS and CDR2 FQNEAQ come from the germline V gene. This CDR3 is built from 15 residues. The CDR3, as DNA: TGTGCCAGCAGCTTAGCGGGTCGAGGGTATTATGGCTACACCTTC. Protein: CASSLAGRGYYGYTF.

This clonotype showed up many times. V and J are TRBV10-2 and TRBJ2-5; 8 bases map to TRBD1. The germline V gene encodes CDR1 WSHSY and CDR2 SAAADI. The CDR3 is 18 amino acids. V dropped 3 bases and J dropped 5; count of bases not matched to a gene: 17. The CDR3 sequence: CASSDIFGGQGISETQYF. In nucleotides, the CDR3 is TGCGCCAGCAGTGATATATTCGGCGGACAGGGTATTTCTGAGACCCAGTACTTC.

This clonotype was detected many times. V usage is TRBV20-1 and J usage is TRBJ1-1, with 8 nucleotides matching TRBD1. The ends lost 8 bases at V and 0 bases at J; junction bases unmatched: 8. CDR1 is DFQATT, CDR2 SNEGSKA, per germline (reference sequence). The CDR3 is 14 amino acids. The CDR3 sequence: CSPRQGPMNTEAFF. CDR3 nucleotide sequence: TGCAGTCCTCGACAGGGGCCTATGAACACTGAAGCTTTCTTT.

This clonotype was seen ten or more times. V gene TRBV5-1 combines with J gene TRBJ2-2; D gene uncertain. Trimming stripped 1 base from V and 5 bases from J, with 12 bases between. There are 15 residues in the CDR3. Looked up from germline, CDR1 is SGHRS and CDR2 is YFSETQ. The CDR3, as DNA: TGCGCCAGCAGCTTGACCTCCATCCAAACCGGGGAGCTGTTTTTT. Protein sequence: CASSLTSIQTGELFF.

This clonotype was seen many times. The V gene is TRBV20-1, the J gene TRBJ1-6, with TRBD1 matching over 11 bases. Germline values: CDR1 DFQATT, CDR2 SNEGSKA (reference sequence). V trimming: 3 bases; J trimming: 9 bases; junction bases outside the gene matches: 4. This CDR3 contains 14 residues. The CDR3 spells CSARPGQGGSPLHF. The DNA for the CDR3 is TGCAGTGCTAGGCCGGGACAGGGGGGTTCACCCCTCCACTTT.

There are many counts of this clonotype. The gene calls are TRBV6-2 or TRBV6-3 and TRBJ2-1; unclear D gene. Looked up from germline, CDR1 is MNHEY and CDR2 is SVGEGT. CDR3 length: 15 residues. V was clipped by 4 bases and J by 8 bases, with 18 bases between them. The CDR3 coding sequence is TGTGCCAGCAGTTCACCCTTTCCCCGGTTGGATGAGCAGTTCTTC. This encodes CASSSPFPRLDEQFF.

This clonotype was seen a single time. The chain carries TRBV11-2 and TRBJ2-5; 8 positions match TRBD1. J lost 5 bases, V lost 1 base, and 3 bases had no gene match. The CDR3 sequence is 14 residues long. From germline, CDR1 is SGHAT and CDR2 FQNNGV. The chain's CDR3 is CASSLGQGRETQYF. CDR3 sequence (DNA): TGTGCCAGCAGCTTAGGACAGGGGCGGGAGACCCAGTACTTC.

The table lists this clonotype with many counts. The chain is built from TRBV5-1 and TRBJ2-3, with 8 positions matching TRBD1. Germline V gene data show CDR1 as SGHRS and CDR2 as YFSETQ. The CDR3 totals 16 residues. Germline trimming cut 4 bases from V and 0 bases from J; bases unmatched to any gene: 7. CDR3 DNA sequence: TGCGCCAGCAGCGATGGACAGGGTAGAAGCACAGATACGCAGTATTTT. Its translation is CASSDGQGRSTDTQYF.

This clonotype was seen at least ten times. V gene TRBV3-1 combines with J gene TRBJ2-1, with TRBD2 as a possible D gene (6 bases). The CDR3 sequence is 16 residues long. V lost 2 bases and J lost 15, with 26 bases in between. CDR1 is LGHDT and CDR2 is YNNKEL in the germline V gene (reference sequence). The CDR3 here is CASSQYVTTSSWPGFF. The DNA for the CDR3 is TGTGCCAGCAGCCAATATGTGACTACTAGCTCCTGGCCGGGGTTCTTC.

This clonotype appeared many times. CDR3 sequence: CSARDFRHSSYNEQFF. In nucleotides, the CDR3 is TGCAGTGCTAGAGACTTCCGACACTCCTCCTACAATGAGCAGTTCTTC. The V gene is TRBV20-1, the J gene TRBJ2-1; D not certain. The CDR3 covers 16 residues. Trimming took 0 bases from V and 0 from J, leaving 12 bases between them. In germline, CDR1 is DFQATT, CDR2 SNEGSKA (reference sequence).

A remark on this clonotype: One base away lies a much larger clone, so this may be a sequencing read error. The V and J genes are TRBV12-3 or TRBV12-4 and TRBJ2-2; D not resolved. The length of the CDR3 is 12 residues. CDR3 protein: CANSKRTGELFF. For the CDR3, the DNA is TGTGCCAACAGTAAAAGAACCGGGGAGCTGTTTTTT.

Many counts were recorded for this clonotype. This chain uses TRBV5-6 with TRBJ1-2; D gene unclear. Trimming removed 0 bases from V and 6 bases from J, with 12 bases in between. Germline V gives CDR1 SGHDT, CDR2 YYEEEE. CDR3 length equals 14 residues. CDR3 in DNA: TGTGCCAGCAGCTTGGTTGTCACCAGCGATGGCTACACCTTC. It specifies CASSLVVTSDGYTF.

Ten or more counts support this clonotype. This chain joins TRBV5-1 and TRBJ1-1; D ambiguous. CDR1 is SGHRS and CDR2 is YFSETQ in the germline V gene. The CDR3 has 13 amino acids. V lost 6 bases and J lost 3, with 12 bases in between. The CDR3 region has the DNA TGCGCCAGCAAAATAAACGGAGACACTGAAGCTTTCTTT. It codes for CASKINGDTEAFF.

The table lists this clonotype with many counts. The J gene is TRBJ2-7, the V gene TRBV28, with D perhaps TRBD2 (5 bases). The CDR3 runs 14 residues. The ends were cut back, 10 bases at V and 3 bases at J, with 19 bases in the middle. Germline V gene lookup returns CDR1 MDHEN and CDR2 SYDVKM. DNA of the CDR3: TGTGCCACCCAAATGTTGGGAGCCTACTACGAGCAGTACTTC. It encodes CATQMLGAYYEQYF.